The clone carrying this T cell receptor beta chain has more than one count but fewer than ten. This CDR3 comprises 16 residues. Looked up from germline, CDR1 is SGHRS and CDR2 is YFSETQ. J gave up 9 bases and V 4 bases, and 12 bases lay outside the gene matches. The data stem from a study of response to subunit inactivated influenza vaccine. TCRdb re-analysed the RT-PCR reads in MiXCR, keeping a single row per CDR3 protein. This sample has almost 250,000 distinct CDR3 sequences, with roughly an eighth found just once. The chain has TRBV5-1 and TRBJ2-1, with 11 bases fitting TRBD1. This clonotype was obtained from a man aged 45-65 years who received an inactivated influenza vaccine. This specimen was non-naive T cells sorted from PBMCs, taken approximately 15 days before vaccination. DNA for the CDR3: TGCGCCAGCAGCAGATGGGGACAGGGGGAAATCGGTGAGCAGTTCTTC. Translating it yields CASSRWGQGEIGEQFF.